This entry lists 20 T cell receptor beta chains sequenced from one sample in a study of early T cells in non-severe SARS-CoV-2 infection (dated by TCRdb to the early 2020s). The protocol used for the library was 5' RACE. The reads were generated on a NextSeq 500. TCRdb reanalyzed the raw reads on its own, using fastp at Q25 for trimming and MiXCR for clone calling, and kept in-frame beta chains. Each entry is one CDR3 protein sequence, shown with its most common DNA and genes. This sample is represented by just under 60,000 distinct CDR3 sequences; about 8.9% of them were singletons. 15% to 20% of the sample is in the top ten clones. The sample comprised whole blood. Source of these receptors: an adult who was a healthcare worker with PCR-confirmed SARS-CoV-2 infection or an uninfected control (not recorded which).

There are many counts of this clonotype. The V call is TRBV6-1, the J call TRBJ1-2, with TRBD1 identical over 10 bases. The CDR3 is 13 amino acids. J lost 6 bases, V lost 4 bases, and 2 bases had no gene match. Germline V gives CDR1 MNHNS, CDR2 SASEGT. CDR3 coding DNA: TGTGCCAGCAGTGGTGGGACAGGGGATGGCTACACCTTC. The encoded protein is CASSGGTGDGYTF.

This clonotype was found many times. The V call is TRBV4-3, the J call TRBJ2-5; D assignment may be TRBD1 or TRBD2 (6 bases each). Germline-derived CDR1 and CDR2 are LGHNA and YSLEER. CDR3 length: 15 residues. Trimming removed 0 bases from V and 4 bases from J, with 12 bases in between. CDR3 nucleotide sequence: TGCGCCAGCAGCCAAGATAGGGGGGCGGGAGAGACCCAGTACTTC. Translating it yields CASSQDRGAGETQYF.

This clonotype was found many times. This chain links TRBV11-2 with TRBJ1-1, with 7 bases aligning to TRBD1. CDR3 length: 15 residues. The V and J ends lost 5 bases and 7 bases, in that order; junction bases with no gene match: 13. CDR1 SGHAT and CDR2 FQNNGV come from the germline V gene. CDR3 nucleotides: TGTGCCAGCAGCCGGAACAGGGGCGCAGCCAGTGAAGCTTTCTTT. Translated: CASSRNRGAASEAFF. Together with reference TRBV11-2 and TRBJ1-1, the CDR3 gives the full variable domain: EAGVAQSPRYKIIEKRQSVAFWCNPISGHATLYWYQQILGQGPKLLIQFQNNGVVDDSQLPKDRFSAERLKGVDSTLKIQPAKLEDSAVYLCASSRNRGAASEAFFGQGTRLTVV.

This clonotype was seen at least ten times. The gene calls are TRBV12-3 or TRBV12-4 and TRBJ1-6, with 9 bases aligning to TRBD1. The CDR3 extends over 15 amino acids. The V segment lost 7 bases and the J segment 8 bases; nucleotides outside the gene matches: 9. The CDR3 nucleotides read TGTGCCAGCAACCAGCTGGGACAGGGATATTCACCCCTCCACTTT. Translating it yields CASNQLGQGYSPLHF.

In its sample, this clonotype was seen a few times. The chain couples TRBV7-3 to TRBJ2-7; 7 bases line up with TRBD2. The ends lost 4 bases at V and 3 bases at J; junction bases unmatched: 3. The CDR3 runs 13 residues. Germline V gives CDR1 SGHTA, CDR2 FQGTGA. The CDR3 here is CASSYGLGYEQYF. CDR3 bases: TGTGCCAGCAGCTATGGACTAGGCTACGAGCAGTACTTC.

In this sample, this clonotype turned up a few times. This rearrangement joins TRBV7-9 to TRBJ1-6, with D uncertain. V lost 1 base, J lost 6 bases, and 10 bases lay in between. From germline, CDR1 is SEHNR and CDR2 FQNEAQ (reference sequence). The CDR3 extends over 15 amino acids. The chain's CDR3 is CASSLDGNANSPLHF. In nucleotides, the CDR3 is TGTGCCAGCAGCTTAGATGGCAATGCTAATTCACCCCTCCACTTT.

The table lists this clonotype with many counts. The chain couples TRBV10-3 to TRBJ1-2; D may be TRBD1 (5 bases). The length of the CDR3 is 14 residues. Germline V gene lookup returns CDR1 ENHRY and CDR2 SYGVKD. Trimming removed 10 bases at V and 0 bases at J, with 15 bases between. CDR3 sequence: CASQGTNPNYGYTF. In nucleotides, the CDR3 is TGTGCCAGCCAGGGCACGAACCCTAACTATGGCTACACCTTC.

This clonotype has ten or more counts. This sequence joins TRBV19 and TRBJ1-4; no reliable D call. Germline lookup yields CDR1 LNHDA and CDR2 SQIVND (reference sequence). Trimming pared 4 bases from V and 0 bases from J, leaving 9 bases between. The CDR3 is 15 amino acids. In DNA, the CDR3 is TGTGCCAGTAGTAAATTTTCGACAACTAATGAAAAACTGTTTTTT. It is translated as CASSKFSTTNEKLFF. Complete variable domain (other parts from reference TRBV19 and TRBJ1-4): DGGITQSPKYLFRKEGQNVTLSCEQNLNHDAMYWYRQDPGQGLRLIYYSQIVNDFQKGDIAEGYSVSREKKESFPLTVTSAQKNPTAFYLCASSKFSTTNEKLFFGSGTQLSVL.

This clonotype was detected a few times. This chain's CDR3 is CASSLYFWGSADYGYTF. The CDR3 nucleotides read TGTGCCAGCAGCTTATATTTCTGGGGGTCGGCAGACTATGGCTACACCTTC. The chain combines TRBV7-2 with TRBJ1-2; weak D call: TRBD1 (5 bases). Germline CDR1 and CDR2: SGHTA and FQGNSA. The CDR3 is 17 amino acids. V was pared by 2 bases and J by 3 bases, with 19 bases between.

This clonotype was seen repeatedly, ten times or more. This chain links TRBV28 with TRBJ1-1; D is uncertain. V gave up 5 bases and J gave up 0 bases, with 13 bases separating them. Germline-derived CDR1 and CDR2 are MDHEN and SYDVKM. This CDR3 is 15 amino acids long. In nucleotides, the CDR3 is TGTGCCAGCAGTCCTCTACGACGGATGAACACTGAAGCTTTCTTT. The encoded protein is CASSPLRRMNTEAFF.

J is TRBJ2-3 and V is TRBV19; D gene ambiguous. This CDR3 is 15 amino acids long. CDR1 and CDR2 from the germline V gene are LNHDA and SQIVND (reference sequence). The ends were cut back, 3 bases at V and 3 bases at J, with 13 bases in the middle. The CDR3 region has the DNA TGTGCCAGTAGTATCGAGGCCGGGCAAACAGATACGCAGTATTTT. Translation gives CASSIEAGQTDTQYF. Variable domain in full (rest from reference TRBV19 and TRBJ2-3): DGGITQSPKYLFRKEGQNVTLSCEQNLNHDAMYWYRQDPGQGLRLIYYSQIVNDFQKGDIAEGYSVSREKKESFPLTVTSAQKNPTAFYLCASSIEAGQTDTQYFGPGTRLTVL.

The CDR3 DNA reads as TGTGCCAGCAGCGGCACAGGGTTGGAGACCCAGTACTTC. Protein product: CASSGTGLETQYF. The rearrangement links TRBV9 to TRBJ2-5; D may be TRBD1 (6 bases). The CDR3 consists of 13 residues. CDR1 is SGDLS, CDR2 YYNGEE, per germline. Trimming took 3 bases from V and 5 from J, leaving 11 bases between them.

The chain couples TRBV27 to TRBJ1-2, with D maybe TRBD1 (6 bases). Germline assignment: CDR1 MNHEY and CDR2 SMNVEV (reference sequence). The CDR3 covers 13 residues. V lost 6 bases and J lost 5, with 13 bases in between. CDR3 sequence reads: CASRSERGYGYTF. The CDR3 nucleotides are TGTGCCAGCAGATCTGAGAGGGGGTATGGCTACACCTTC.

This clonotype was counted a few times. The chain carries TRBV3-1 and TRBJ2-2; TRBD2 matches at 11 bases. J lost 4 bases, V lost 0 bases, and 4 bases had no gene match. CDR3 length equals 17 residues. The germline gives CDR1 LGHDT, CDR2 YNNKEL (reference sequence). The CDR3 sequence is CASSQDQLAGGTGELFF. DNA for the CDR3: TGTGCCAGCAGCCAAGATCAGCTAGCGGGAGGCACCGGGGAGCTGTTTTTT.

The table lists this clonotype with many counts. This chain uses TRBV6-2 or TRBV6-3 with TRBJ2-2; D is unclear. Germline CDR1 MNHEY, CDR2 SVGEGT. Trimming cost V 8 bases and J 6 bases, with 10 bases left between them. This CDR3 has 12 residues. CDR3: CASGRVAGELFF. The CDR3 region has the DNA TGTGCCAGCGGAAGGGTTGCCGGGGAGCTGTTTTTT.

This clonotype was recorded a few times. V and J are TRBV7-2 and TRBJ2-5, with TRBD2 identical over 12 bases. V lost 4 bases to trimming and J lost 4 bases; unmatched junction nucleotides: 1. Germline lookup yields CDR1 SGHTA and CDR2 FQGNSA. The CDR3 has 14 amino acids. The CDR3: CASSSSGRVETQYF. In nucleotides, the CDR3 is TGTGCCAGCAGCTCTAGCGGGAGGGTAGAGACCCAGTACTTC.

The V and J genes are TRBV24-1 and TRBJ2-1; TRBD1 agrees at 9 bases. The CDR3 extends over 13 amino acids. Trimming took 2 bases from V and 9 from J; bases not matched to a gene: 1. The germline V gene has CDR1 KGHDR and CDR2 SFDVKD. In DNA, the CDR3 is TGTGCCACCAGTGATTACAGGGGGCCTGAGCAGTTCTTC. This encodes CATSDYRGPEQFF.

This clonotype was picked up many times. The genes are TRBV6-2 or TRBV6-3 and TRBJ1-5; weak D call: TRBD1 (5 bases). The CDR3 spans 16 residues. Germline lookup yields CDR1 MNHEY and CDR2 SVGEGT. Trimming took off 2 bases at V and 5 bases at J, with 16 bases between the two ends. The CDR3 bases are TGTGCCAGCAGTTACGGCGGGGCCCCCGAGGATCAGCCCCAGCATTTT. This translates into CASSYGGAPEDQPQHF.

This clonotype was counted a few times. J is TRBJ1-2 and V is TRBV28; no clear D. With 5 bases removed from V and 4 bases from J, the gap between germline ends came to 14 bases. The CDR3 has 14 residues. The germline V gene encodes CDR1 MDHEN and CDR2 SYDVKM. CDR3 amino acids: CASSTPPDFYGYTF. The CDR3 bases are TGTGCCAGCAGTACCCCCCCGGACTTCTATGGCTACACCTTC.

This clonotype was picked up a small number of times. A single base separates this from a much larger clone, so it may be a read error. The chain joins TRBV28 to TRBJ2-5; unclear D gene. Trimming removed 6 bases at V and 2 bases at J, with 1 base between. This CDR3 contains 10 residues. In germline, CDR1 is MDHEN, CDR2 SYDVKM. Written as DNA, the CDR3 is TGTGCCAGCAGACAAGAGACCCAGTACTTC. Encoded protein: CASRQETQYF.